Shown below are 32 T cell receptor beta chains from a single sample sequenced in a study of blood T cell repertoires in COVID-19. Sequencing used immunoSEQ multiplex PCR; TCRdb keeps in-frame clones, though not all of them. The sample contains fewer than 200,000 clones, about 84% of which appear only once. Material: PBMCs or T cells enriched from blood (not recorded which). Receptors were obtained from a man in his forties or fifties who had recovered from COVID-19.

For the CDR3, the DNA is TGTGCCAGCAGCGTAGCAGGGACTAGCGCCGATACGCAGTATTTT. It translates to CASSVAGTSADTQYF. The rearrangement uses TRBV9 and TRBJ2-3; 10 bases fit TRBD2. The CDR3 has 15 residues. V was pared by 0 bases and J by 6 bases, with 4 bases of the junction left unmatched. The germline CDR1 and CDR2 sequences are SGDLS and YYNGEE.

The rearrangement joins TRBV6-1 to TRBJ2-7, with 7 positions matching TRBD1. V was clipped by 7 bases and J by 5 bases; unmatched bases: 11. Germline V gives CDR1 MNHNS, CDR2 SASEGT. The CDR3 is 14 residues long. The CDR3 region has the DNA TGTGCCAGCAAGGCGGCCTACAGGGGCCACGAGCAGTACTTC. It specifies CASKAAYRGHEQYF.

This chain joins TRBV28 and TRBJ1-2, with D unclear. In germline, CDR1 is MDHEN, CDR2 SYDVKM. The CDR3 sequence is 18 residues long. Trimming took off 3 bases at V and 2 bases at J, with 22 bases between the two ends. CDR3: CASSLVFPMGRENYGYTF. CDR3 coding DNA: TGTGCCAGCAGTTTGGTTTTTCCCATGGGCAGAGAAAACTATGGCTACACCTTC.

The rearrangement links TRBV6-5 to TRBJ1-6; 7 bases map to TRBD1. The V gene end was trimmed by 0 bases and the J gene end by 5 bases; junction bases not matched to a gene: 1. The CDR3 is 15 amino acids. Germline V gene data show CDR1 as MNHEY and CDR2 as SVGAGI. The CDR3 DNA is TGTGCCAGCAGTTACTCAGACAGGGATAATTCACCCCTCCACTTT. This encodes CASSYSDRDNSPLHF.

The J gene is TRBJ2-1, the V gene TRBV5-1; D uncertain. The germline CDR1 and CDR2 sequences are SGHRS and YFSETQ. The CDR3 is 12 amino acids. V was pared by 4 bases and J by 9 bases, with 11 bases between. The DNA for the CDR3 is TGCGCCAGCAGCCTAAATTTGCTTGAGCAGTTCTTC. Translating gives CASSLNLLEQFF.

The chain couples TRBV5-1 to TRBJ2-7; 12 bases are shared with TRBD1. Looked up from germline, CDR1 is SGHRS and CDR2 is YFSETQ. The junction had 3 bases not matched to a gene; V was cut back by 0 bases and J by 5 bases. The CDR3 is 15 residues long. The CDR3 DNA reads TGCGCCAGCAGCTTGGTGGGACAGGGGGCGCACGAGCAGTACTTC. Its protein is CASSLVGQGAHEQYF.

The CDR3, as DNA: TGTGCCAGTAGTATACAGGTCGCGATTAATGAAAAACTGTTTTTT. Translating it yields CASSIQVAINEKLFF. The rearrangement links TRBV19 to TRBJ1-4, with no clear D. Trimming stripped 2 bases from V and 4 bases from J, with 11 bases between. The CDR3 sequence is 15 residues long. Germline CDR1 and CDR2: LNHDA and SQIVND (reference sequence).

The chain combines TRBV28 with TRBJ1-5; D is possibly TRBD1 (5 bases). CDR1 and CDR2 from the germline V gene are MDHEN and SYDVKM. This CDR3 is built from 15 residues. Trimming stripped 6 bases from V and 8 bases from J, with 20 bases between. The CDR3 DNA sequence: TGTGCCAGCAGCACGCCGGTCGGGCAGGGCAAGCCCCAGCATTTT. Amino acid sequence: CASSTPVGQGKPQHF.

This chain uses TRBV29-1 with TRBJ1-2, with D possibly matching TRBD1 (5 bases). V was cut by 0 bases and J by 2 bases, with 10 bases left in between. This CDR3 is 14 amino acids long. The germline gives CDR1 SQVTM, CDR2 ANQGSEA. CDR3: CSVEDIRGNYGYTF. CDR3 coding DNA: TGCAGCGTTGAAGACATCCGGGGGAACTATGGCTACACCTTC. The full variable domain, with the rest looked up from reference TRBV29-1 and TRBJ1-2, is SAVISQKPSRDICQRGTSLTIQCQVDSQVTMMFWYRQQPGQSLTLIATANQGSEATYESGFVIDKFPISRPNLTFSTLTVSNMSPEDSSIYLCSVEDIRGNYGYTFGSGTRLTVV.

J is TRBJ1-5 and V is TRBV6-4; possibly TRBD1 for D (5 bases). This CDR3 has 14 residues. The germline gives CDR1 MRHNA, CDR2 SNTAGT. V was trimmed by 0 bases and J by 4 bases, leaving 7 bases between them. CDR3 nucleotides: TGTGCCAGCAGTGACTCGGCAGGGAATCAGCCCCAGCATTTT. Its protein product is CASSDSAGNQPQHF.

This clone was seen a single time. J is TRBJ2-3 and V is TRBV5-1; the D gene is possibly TRBD2 (5 bases). The germline CDR1 and CDR2 sequences are SGHRS and YFSETQ. V shed 0 bases and J shed 0 bases, with 8 bases lying between them. The CDR3 extends over 15 amino acids. The CDR3 region is CASSLAPGSTDTQYF. The CDR3 DNA sequence: TGCGCCAGCAGCTTGGCACCGGGGAGCACAGATACGCAGTATTTT.

This chain uses TRBV20-1 with TRBJ1-5; 10 bases line up with TRBD1. CDR3 length: 15 residues. The V gene's germline CDR1 is DFQATT and CDR2 SNEGSKA (reference sequence). V lost 3 bases to trimming and J lost 6 bases; unmatched junction nucleotides: 8. CDR3 sequence (DNA): TGCAGTGCTAGTTCTGGACAGGGGGTCCGTCAGCCCCAGCATTTT. It codes for CSASSGQGVRQPQHF.

This clone was observed a few times. CDR3 loop: CASSFVVGGRSYNSPLHF. As DNA, the CDR3 is TGTGCCAGCAGCTTTGTTGTGGGGGGTCGCTCCTATAATTCACCCCTCCACTTT. The chain joins TRBV11-2 to TRBJ1-6; D possibly corresponds to TRBD1 (5 bases). Trimming stripped 3 bases from V and 0 bases from J, with 15 bases between. The germline V gene encodes CDR1 SGHAT and CDR2 FQNNGV. CDR3 length: 18 amino acids.

This chain uses TRBV6-5 with TRBJ1-5, with TRBD1 matching over 9 bases. CDR1 is MNHEY, CDR2 SVGAGI, per germline. The CDR3 runs 12 residues. V trimming: 8 bases; J trimming: 6 bases; junction bases outside the gene matches: 2. Here the CDR3 DNA reads TGTGCCAGCGGGACAGGGAGTCAGCCCCAGCATTTT. Its translation is CASGTGSQPQHF.

This rearrangement joins TRBV12-3 or TRBV12-4 to TRBJ1-5; perhaps TRBD1 as D (5 bases). Trimming shortened V by 3 bases and J by 6 bases, and 9 bases separated the two germline ends. The CDR3 has 13 residues. Written as DNA, the CDR3 is TGTGCCAGCAGTTTGCAGGGAAGTCAGCCCCAGCATTTT. It translates to CASSLQGSQPQHF.

The chain uses TRBV7-6 and TRBJ2-7; TRBD2 aligns across 13 bases. Germline trimming cut 5 bases from V and 4 bases from J; bases unmatched to any gene: 5. CDR1 is SGHVS, CDR2 FNYEAQ, per germline. The CDR3 is 15 amino acids. In nucleotides, the CDR3 is TGTGCCAGCAGCGCCGGGGGACTAGCGGGGTACGAGCAGTACTTC. Its protein is CASSAGGLAGYEQYF.

The chain combines TRBV4-1 with TRBJ1-2; tentatively, D is TRBD1 (6 bases). Trimming took 3 bases from V and 4 from J, leaving 18 bases between them. The germline gives CDR1 MGHRA, CDR2 YSYEKL. The CDR3 has 16 residues. The CDR3 region is CASSQDGTSPRYGYTF. CDR3 coding DNA: TGCGCCAGCAGCCAGGACGGGACATCCCCGCGCTATGGCTACACCTTC.

J is TRBJ2-2 and V is TRBV30; a possible D gene is TRBD2 (5 bases). Per the germline V gene, CDR1 is GTSNPN and CDR2 is SVGIG (reference sequence). V gave up 7 bases and J gave up 2 bases, with 11 bases separating them. There are 13 residues in the CDR3. The chain's CDR3 is CAFREENTGELFF. In DNA, the CDR3 is TGTGCCTTTCGGGAAGAAAACACCGGGGAGCTGTTTTTT.

The V and J genes are TRBV7-9 and TRBJ1-1; 8 bases map to TRBD1. V trimming: 5 bases; J trimming: 11 bases; junction bases outside the gene matches: 7. CDR3 length equals 12 residues. The germline V gene has CDR1 SEHNR and CDR2 FQNEAQ (reference sequence). The CDR3 sequence is CASSLGQGAAFF. The DNA of the CDR3 is TGTGCCAGCAGCCTAGGACAGGGTGCGGCTTTCTTT.

The CDR3 DNA is TGTGCCAGCAGCTTGAGAGACAGGGAGATTGGCTACACCTTC. It yields the protein CASSLRDREIGYTF. The gene calls are TRBV5-6 and TRBJ1-2; 7 bases match TRBD1. The germline V gene encodes CDR1 SGHDT and CDR2 YYEEEE. The V and J ends lost 1 base and 7 bases, in that order; junction bases with no gene match: 7. The CDR3 is 14 residues long. Based on the CDR3 plus reference TRBV5-6 and TRBJ1-2, the full variable domain is DAGVTQSPTHLIKTRGQQVTLRCSPKSGHDTVSWYQQALGQGPQFIFQYYEEEERQRGNFPDRFSGHQFPNYSSELNVNALLLGDSALYLCASSLRDREIGYTFGSGTRLTVV.

V usage is TRBV29-1 and J usage is TRBJ2-2; D might be TRBD2 (5 bases). Germline V lookup: CDR1 SQVTM, CDR2 ANQGSEA. The CDR3 consists of 14 residues. V was trimmed by 2 bases and J by 2 bases, leaving 9 bases between them. CDR3 sequence reads: CSVELTGNTGELFF. CDR3 coding DNA: TGCAGCGTTGAACTTACGGGAAACACCGGGGAGCTGTTTTTT.

The DNA of the CDR3 is TGTGCCAGCAGCTTCGACAGGGGAAACACCATATATTTT. Translated, it gives CASSFDRGNTIYF. V gene TRBV2 combines with J gene TRBJ1-3; D is perhaps TRBD1 (6 bases). The CDR3 spans 13 residues. Trimming pared 6 bases from V and 4 bases from J, leaving 10 bases between. Germline CDR1 SNHLY, CDR2 FYNNEI.

The V and J genes are TRBV29-1 and TRBJ2-3, with 8 bases fitting TRBD2. The trim removed 6 bases at V and 3 bases at J, leaving 11 bases unmatched. CDR3 size: 15 residues. Per germline, CDR1 SQVTM and CDR2 ANQGSEA. For the CDR3, the DNA is TGCAGCGTGGGTAAATCCAAGCGGGGGACAGATACGCAGTATTTT. Encoded protein: CSVGKSKRGTDTQYF.

For the CDR3, the DNA is TGTGCCAGTAAGACCGGACAGGCCTTCGCTGAAGCTTTCTTT. It yields the protein CASKTGQAFAEAFF. The chain has TRBV19 and TRBJ1-1; 7 bases fit TRBD1. The ends lost 7 bases at V and 6 bases at J; junction bases unmatched: 11. Germline CDR1 and CDR2: LNHDA and SQIVND (reference sequence). The CDR3 extends over 14 amino acids.

This rearrangement joins TRBV9 to TRBJ2-1, with 13 bases lining up with TRBD2. The CDR3 consists of 17 residues. The V segment lost 5 bases and the J segment 0 bases; nucleotides outside the gene matches: 5. Germline V gene lookup returns CDR1 SGDLS and CDR2 YYNGEE. CDR3 DNA sequence: TGTGCCAGCAGTGGGACTAGCGGGGAGAGCTCCTACAATGAGCAGTTCTTC. Amino acid sequence: CASSGTSGESSYNEQFF.

A few counts support this clone. The CDR3 coding sequence is TGTGCCAGCAGCTTAGGTGGAGGGAACATGAACACTGAAGCTTTCTTT. Its translation is CASSLGGGNMNTEAFF. This chain links TRBV11-2 with TRBJ1-1; no reliable D call. In germline, CDR1 is SGHAT, CDR2 FQNNGV. The V gene lost 1 base and the J gene lost 0 bases, with 12 bases spanning the gap. The CDR3 has 16 amino acids.

CDR3 region: CASQAYRNTEAFF. The CDR3 region has the DNA TGTGCCAGCCAAGCTTACAGGAACACTGAAGCTTTCTTT. V is TRBV28 and J is TRBJ1-1; D gene ambiguous. V was trimmed by 8 bases and J by 1 base, leaving 11 bases between them. The length of the CDR3 is 13 residues. Per germline, CDR1 MDHEN and CDR2 SYDVKM.

This rearrangement joins TRBV19 to TRBJ2-5; TRBD2 aligns across 7 bases. CDR3 length: 14 amino acids. Germline-derived CDR1 and CDR2 are LNHDA and SQIVND (reference sequence). Unmatched junction bases numbered 4, after V lost 4 bases and J lost 2 bases. For the CDR3, the DNA is TGTGCCAGTAGTACTCCCGGGGGGCAAGAGACCCAGTACTTC. Protein sequence: CASSTPGGQETQYF.

The V and J genes are TRBV16 and TRBJ1-4; D perhaps matches TRBD1 (5 bases). V was shortened by 4 bases and J by 7 bases, with 19 bases between the two germline ends. This CDR3 comprises 16 residues. From germline, CDR1 is KGHSY and CDR2 FQNENV. CDR3 in DNA: TGTGCCAGCAGCCCACCTTGGGGGGTGCTAGGTGAAAAACTGTTTTTT. As protein: CASSPPWGVLGEKLFF. Full variable domain (outside the CDR3, taken from reference TRBV16 and TRBJ1-4): GEEVAQTPKHLVRGEGQKAKLYCAPIKGHSYVFWYQQVLKNEFKFLISFQNENVFDETGMPKERFSAKCLPNSPCSLEIQATKLEDSAVYFCASSPPWGVLGEKLFFGSGTQLSVL.

This sequence joins TRBV3-1 (or the pseudogene TRBV3-2) and TRBJ2-2, with D possibly matching TRBD1 (6 bases). The CDR3 is made up of 16 amino acids. The V end was cut by 4 bases, the J end by 6 bases, with 18 bases between. Germline CDR1 LGHDT, CDR2 YNNKEL (reference sequence). The CDR3 DNA is TGTGCCAGCAGCCCACTTAATGAGTGGGGGCCCGGGGAGCTGTTTTTT. Translating it yields CASSPLNEWGPGELFF.

The V gene is TRBV21-1, the J gene TRBJ1-5. TRBV21-1 constitutes a pseudogene. CDR3 length: 18 residues. The CDR3 reads CASSKDPVFAVSNQPQHF. The CDR3 DNA follows: TGTGCCAGCAGCAAAGATCCCGTCTTCGCGGTTAGCAATCAGCCCCAGCATTTT.

CDR3 residues: CASSSSLWYSIGYEQYF. In DNA, the CDR3 is TGTGCCAGCAGCTCCTCTCTATGGTATAGTATCGGCTACGAGCAGTACTTC. The chain joins TRBV7-2 to TRBJ2-7, with unresolved D. CDR1 and CDR2 from the germline V gene are SGHTA and FQGNSA. With 4 bases removed from V and 3 bases from J, the gap between germline ends came to 22 bases. This CDR3 spans 17 amino acids.